The present entry profiles one T cell receptor (beta chain) with its context. This clonotype has a handful of counts. No cognate antigen has been identified for it. The record has no base qualities; no much larger clone is one base away. The CDR3 runs 15 amino acids, cysteine and phenylalanine included. Kept here is only the CDR3 DNA, which spans 45 bases and is read in frame from base 1. Trimming at the junction amounts to 0 bases on V and 5 bases on J, and the germline ends lie 14 bases apart. As encoded in the germline V gene (reference sequence), CDR1 is DFQATT while CDR2 is SNEGSKA. Library generation was performed with 5' RACE. These reads were obtained on an Illumina HiSeq 2500. A second PCR of about 7 to 12 cycles was run with a J-beta primer mix and a sample-barcoded 5' primer. Each TCR beta cDNA molecule received a unique molecular identifier from a template-switch 5' adaptor carrying 12 random nucleotides. At least 3 million CDR3-containing paired-end reads were obtained from each sample. First-strand cDNA was synthesized from all RNA with the Mint cDNA synthesis kit, primed by a TRBC-specific oligonucleotide. Following uracil-DNA glycosylase treatment, all cDNA underwent a first 18-cycle PCR with the universal primers M1SS and BC2_uni_R. As for the authors' bioinformatics: Each sample was normalized by randomly selecting 1 million high-quality reads, each carrying a distinct molecular identifier. Instead of being binned into consensus sequences, reads with shared molecular identifiers were discarded. CDR3 identification, clonotype clustering and error correction used MiTCR with a Q25 quality threshold and the strictest error-elimination algorithm. Lower-bound total TCR beta diversity was estimated with a nonparametric unseen species model using Euler transformation. TCRdb trimmed the raw reads at Q25, called clones with MiXCR and kept productive beta chains. Each CDR3 protein appears once, grouped with its most common genes and DNA. These V and J calls are TCRdb output, not the study's own analysis. Counted in this sample were roughly 800,000 distinct CDR3 sequences; roughly 25% of them appeared once. The ten largest make up about 3% of the sample.

This record comes from a study of blood T cells in healthy people across ages (dated by TCRdb to the mid-2010s). Background for the entire study: In model experiments, template switching captured roughly one uniquely barcoded TCR beta cDNA molecule for every two T cells. The donors were divided into four age groups: young (average approximately 17 years), middle-aged (about 40), aged (roughly 66) and long-lived (around 80). The study analyzed two additional independent replicas of 1 million unique cDNA reads from the same blood draw for two donors, one aged 18 to 30 and one aged 80 or older. The study measured age-related changes in TCR beta repertoire diversity using deep sequencing normalized with unique cDNA molecular identifiers. The study at large found these results: Compared with the aged group, the long-lived group had more naive CD4+ T cells, fewer expanded clones and increased TCR diversity, suggesting age selection. Observed TCR beta diversity per million T cells fell roughly linearly with age, and a significant reduction was already apparent by age around 36. The CMV infection status of donors was not known, potentially confounding age-related changes in expanded clonotypes. Estimates of total diversity from one million sequenced T cells were regarded as lower bounds and underestimates. Because profiling used bulk unsorted PBMCs, naive and antigen-experienced compartments could not be compared conclusively. There was a strong correlation between observed TCR beta diversity and the percentage of naive T cells measured by flow cytometry.

Donors were a few dozen systemically healthy Caucasian individuals from Russia aged roughly 6 to 95 years. Each donor gave ten milliliters of peripheral blood, collected into EDTA-treated Vacutainer tubes. PBMCs were isolated by Ficoll-Paque density-gradient centrifugation, with at least 6 million obtained per sample. Total RNA, at least 6 micrograms per sample, was extracted from PBMCs with Trizol reagent. The percentages of naive CD45RAhigh/CD27high T cells were determined by flow cytometry on a PBMC aliquot from every donor. In addition, the sample was reused for a study of T cells of mothers and their children. That second publication adds: Nine systemically healthy Caucasian individuals served as donors, namely three mothers together with their six children. cDNA synthesis used all of the extracted RNA, with roughly 1.5 ug of RNA in each 15 ul reaction. Sample barcodes and 2-4 random nucleotides were added via the M1S primer in the second PCR. More than 8.5 million TCR beta CDR3 reads were obtained from each mother, and some 3 million reads were obtained from each child. TCR recombination output is similarly shaped by thymic selection in related and unrelated pairs, with a minor effect exerted by inherited differences. Normalized repertoire overlap in related mother-child pairs was always slightly higher than in unrelated mother-child pairs, but the difference was never significant. Persistent microchimeric T cell clones were not detected, at a sensitivity of 95 to 100 clones per million clonotypes. To look for features that set related mother-child pairs apart from unrelated individuals, the researchers ran deep NGS to compare the TCR beta repertoires of mothers and children. The mean age was approximately 41 +/- 4 years for the mothers and approximately 11 +/- 4 years for the children. After adapter ligation with NEBNext reagents, the libraries were sequenced on Illumina HiSeq 2000 with 100+100 nt paired-end reads. To avoid cross-contamination, the mother libraries and the child libraries were prepared a month apart and sequenced in separate runs. Between roughly 500,000 and 2,300,000 distinct TCR beta clonotypes were identified per donor. Naive TCR beta clonotypes were estimated from low-frequency clonotypes matched to each donor's FACS-determined naive share, without sorting.

The source of this sequence is a boy aged 10-17 years in good health. The sequence is built from TRBV20-1 and TRBJ1-5; TRBD1 is a possible D gene, resting on 5 matching bases. Input material: blood. CDR3 loop: CSARDPDSSDQPQHF. The nucleotide sequence is TGCAGTGCTAGAGACCCAGACAGTTCCGATCAGCCCCAGCATTTT.